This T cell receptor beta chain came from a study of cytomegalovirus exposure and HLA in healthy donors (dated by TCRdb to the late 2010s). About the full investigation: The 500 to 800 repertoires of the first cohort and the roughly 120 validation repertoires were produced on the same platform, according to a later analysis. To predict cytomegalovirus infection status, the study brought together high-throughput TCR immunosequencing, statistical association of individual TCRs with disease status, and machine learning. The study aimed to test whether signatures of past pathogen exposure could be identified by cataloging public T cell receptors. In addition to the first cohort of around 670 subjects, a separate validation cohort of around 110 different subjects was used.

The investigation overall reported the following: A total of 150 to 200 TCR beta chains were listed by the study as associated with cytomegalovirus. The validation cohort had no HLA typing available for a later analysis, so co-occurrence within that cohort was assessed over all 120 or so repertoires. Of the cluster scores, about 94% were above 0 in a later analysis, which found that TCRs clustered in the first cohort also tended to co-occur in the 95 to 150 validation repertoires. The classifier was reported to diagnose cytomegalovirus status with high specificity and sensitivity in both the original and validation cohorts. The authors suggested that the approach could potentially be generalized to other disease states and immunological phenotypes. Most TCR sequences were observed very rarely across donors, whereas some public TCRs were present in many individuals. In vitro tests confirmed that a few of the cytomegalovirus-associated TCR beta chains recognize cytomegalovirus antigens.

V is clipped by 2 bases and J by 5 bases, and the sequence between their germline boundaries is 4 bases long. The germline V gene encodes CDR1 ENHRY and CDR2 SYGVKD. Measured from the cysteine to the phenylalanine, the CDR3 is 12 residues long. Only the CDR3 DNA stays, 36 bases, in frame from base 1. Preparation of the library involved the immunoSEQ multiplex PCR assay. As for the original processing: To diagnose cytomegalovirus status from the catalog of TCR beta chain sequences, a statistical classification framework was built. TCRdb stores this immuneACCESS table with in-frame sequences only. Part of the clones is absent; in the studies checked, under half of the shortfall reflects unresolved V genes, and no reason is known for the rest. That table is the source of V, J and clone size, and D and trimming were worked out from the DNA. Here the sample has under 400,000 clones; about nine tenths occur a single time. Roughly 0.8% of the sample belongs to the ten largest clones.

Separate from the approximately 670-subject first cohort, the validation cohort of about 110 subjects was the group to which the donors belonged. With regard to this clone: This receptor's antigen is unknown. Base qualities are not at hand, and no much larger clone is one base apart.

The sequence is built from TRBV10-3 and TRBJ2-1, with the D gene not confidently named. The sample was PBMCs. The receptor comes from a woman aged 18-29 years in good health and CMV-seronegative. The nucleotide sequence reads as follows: TGTGCCATCAGTGAGACGGACAATGAGCAGTTCTTC. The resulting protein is CAISETDNEQFF.